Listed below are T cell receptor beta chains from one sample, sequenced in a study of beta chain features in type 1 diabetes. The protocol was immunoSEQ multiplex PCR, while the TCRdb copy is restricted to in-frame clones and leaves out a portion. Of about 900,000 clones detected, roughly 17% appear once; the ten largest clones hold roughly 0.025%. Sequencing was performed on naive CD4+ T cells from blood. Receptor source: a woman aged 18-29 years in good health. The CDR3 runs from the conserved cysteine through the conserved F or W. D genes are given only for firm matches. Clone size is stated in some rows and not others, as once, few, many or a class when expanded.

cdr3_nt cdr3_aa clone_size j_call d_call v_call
TGTGCCAGCAGTCCGGCCTTCGGCACCGGGGAGCTGTTTTTT CASSPAFGTGELFF - TRBJ2-2 - TRBV28
TGCAGCGCTAGAGGTTACAATGAGCAGTTCTTC CSARGYNEQFF - TRBJ2-1 - TRBV20-1
TGTGCCAGTAGTACCAGGGGGTTCCGGGGCAATCAGCCCCAGCATTTT CASSTRGFRGNQPQHF - TRBJ1-5 TRBD1 TRBV19
TGTGCCAGCAGGGTACAGTCCCGAACCTACGAGCAGTACTTC CASRVQSRTYEQYF few TRBJ2-7 - TRBV6-6
TGTGCCAGCCTACAGGGGGCGGATGGCTACACCTTC CASLQGADGYTF - TRBJ1-2 TRBD1 TRBV28
TGTGCCAGCAGTCCGGACGGAACTCGAGGAAACACCATATATTTT CASSPDGTRGNTIYF - TRBJ1-3 - TRBV6-5
TGCGCCAGCAGCCAAGATCTCGGCCGGGGGCAGTTCTTC CASSQDLGRGQFF - TRBJ2-1 - TRBV4-1
TGTGCCAGCTCACCACCAGTTGTGGAGACCCAGTACTTC CASSPPVVETQYF few TRBJ2-5 - TRBV18
TGTGCCAGCAGCGGGGCGGGACCCACTAACTATGGCTACACCTTC CASSGAGPTNYGYTF - TRBJ1-2 - TRBV7-9
TGCGCCAGCACCTGGGACAGAGGGAGACTTGGGACCCAGTACTTC CASTWDRGRLGTQYF few TRBJ2-5 TRBD1 TRBV5-1
TGTGCCAGCAGCTTGGCAGGGTATCGGGAGGGCCAGCATTTT CASSLAGYREGQHF - TRBJ1-5 - TRBV5-4
TGTGCCAGCAGCGGACTCGGACTAAGCTCCTACAATGAGCAGTTCTTC CASSGLGLSSYNEQFF few TRBJ2-1 - TRBV9
TGTGCCAGCAGCTTAGAACGTTTTGAAGCTTTCTTT CASSLERFEAFF few TRBJ1-1 - TRBV7-9
TGTGCCAGCAGCTCGACGGAGGGACAGCCCTACGAGCAGTACTTC CASSSTEGQPYEQYF - TRBJ2-7 - TRBV7-9
TGTGCCAGCAGCTTAGGTTTCTCCCGCAGGACTAAAACCTACGAGCAGTACTTC CASSLGFSRRTKTYEQYF few TRBJ2-7 - TRBV7-2
TGTGCCATCAGGTTGGACTCCTACAATGAGCAGTTCTTC CAIRLDSYNEQFF few TRBJ2-1 - TRBV10-3
TGTGCCAGCAGCATGACACAGGTCAATGAGCAGTTCTTC CASSMTQVNEQFF - TRBJ2-1 - TRBV7-9
TGTGCCAGCAGTCACACCGAAGGCAATCAGCCCCAGCATTTT CASSHTEGNQPQHF few TRBJ1-5 - TRBV27
TGTGCCAGCAGCACCACAGGGCCAGATTACAATGAGCAGTTCTTC CASSTTGPDYNEQFF - TRBJ2-1 - TRBV7-9
TGTGCCAGCAGGCGGACTAGCGGGAGCCCCGGGGAGCTGTTTTTT CASRRTSGSPGELFF few TRBJ2-2 TRBD2 TRBV6-6
TGTGCCAGCAGCCCCCGGACTAGCGGGAGAATCGGCGAGCAGTACTTC CASSPRTSGRIGEQYF - TRBJ2-7 TRBD2 TRBV7-8
TGTGCCAGCTCACCACCAGGAGGGAGTGTCAACAATGAGCAGTTCTTC CASSPPGGSVNNEQFF - TRBJ2-1 - TRBV18
TGTGCCAGCAGCTTGGACCCGGGACACCGGTTCGAGCAGTACTTC CASSLDPGHRFEQYF - TRBJ2-7 - TRBV5-4
TGTGGGACGGGGTCCTTACCGCCGGGAGAGCAGTACTTC CGTGSLPPGEQYF - TRBJ2-7 - TRBV6-5
TGCGCCAGCAGCCAAGATCCGGGACAGGGTAATACGCAGTATTTT CASSQDPGQGNTQYF few TRBJ2-3 TRBD1 TRBV4-3
TGTGCCAGCAGCTTGACTAGCCACGGAGCCTACGAGCAGTACTTC CASSLTSHGAYEQYF once TRBJ2-7 - TRBV5-6
TGTGCCAGCAGCCCAGAGGTTCCCTACAATGAGCAGTTCTTC CASSPEVPYNEQFF - TRBJ2-1 - TRBV7-8
TGTGCCAGCAGCAGGCGGGGTCCTTTTATCGATGAGCAGTTCTTC CASSRRGPFIDEQFF - TRBJ2-1 - TRBV21-1
TGTGCCATCAGTGCTCGGACAGACCCGGATGGCTACACCTTC CAISARTDPDGYTF - TRBJ1-2 - TRBV10-3
TGTGCCAGCAGCGGACCGGGACAGGGGCTGGAGACCCAGTACTTC CASSGPGQGLETQYF few TRBJ2-5 TRBD1 TRBV28
TGTGCCAGCAGTTACTCGACCCGAGTGGACACTGAAGCTTTCTTT CASSYSTRVDTEAFF few TRBJ1-1 - TRBV6-5
TGTGCCATCAGGGCGGAGGGGCTAGGAGATACGCAGTATTTT CAIRAEGLGDTQYF many TRBJ2-3 - TRBV10-3
TGTGCCAGCTCGCCAACAGGGAACACCGGGGAGCTGTTTTTT CASSPTGNTGELFF few TRBJ2-2 - TRBV18
TGTGCCAGTGCCTGGACAGCCTACAATGAGCAGTTCTTC CASAWTAYNEQFF few TRBJ2-1 - TRBV19
TGTGCCAGTAGTTTCTACCCGGGACACCGTTCGAACTATGGCTACACCTTC CASSFYPGHRSNYGYTF - TRBJ1-2 - TRBV19
TGTGCCAGCAGCCCGACTAGCACCCAAGAGACCCAGTACTTC CASSPTSTQETQYF - TRBJ2-5 TRBD2 TRBV4-2
TGTGCCAGCAGAATCAGGGAAGAGACCCAGTACTTC CASRIREETQYF - TRBJ2-5 - TRBV7-9
TGTGCCAGCAGTCAGACCTACGAGCAGTACTTC CASSQTYEQYF - TRBJ2-7 - TRBV28
TGTGCCAGCAGTTCACATGGGACAGGCCGATTAGCTTTCTTT CASSSHGTGRLAFF - TRBJ1-1 TRBD1 TRBV28
TGTGCCAGCAGTTCTACCCCGAACAGGAGCTATGGCTACACCTTC CASSSTPNRSYGYTF few TRBJ1-2 - TRBV27
TGTGCCACCCTCGGGACGGGGGGGACTGAAGCTTTCTTT CATLGTGGTEAFF few TRBJ1-1 - TRBV10-3
TGTGCCAGCAGTTACTCGTCTGGCAATGAGCAGTTCTTC CASSYSSGNEQFF - TRBJ2-1 - TRBV6-6
TGTGCCAGCAGGACCCAACTAGCGGGAGTATACGAGCAGTACTTC CASRTQLAGVYEQYF few TRBJ2-7 TRBD2 TRBV27